The T cell receptor (beta chain) under discussion was sequenced for a study of Graves' ophthalmopathy and Graves' hyperthyroidism. RNA transcripts yielded amplified TCR beta CDR3 regions. Scientists carried out first-round RT-PCR using HTBI primers and then a second-round multiplex PCR. MiXCR was run by TCRdb on the multiplex PCR reads, yielding one entry per CDR3 protein. In the table there are approximately 700,000 distinct CDR3 sequences, roughly 40% of which are singletons. There are 17 residues in the CDR3. Germline V gene data show CDR1 as SNHLY and CDR2 as FYNNEI. As regards this clonotype: The junction differs from germline at one of its ends, possibly a read error.

The chain carries TRBV2 and TRBJ2-3, with TRBD2 matching over 7 bases. The receptor was derived from an adult man with Graves' ophthalmopathy. Sequenced sample: peripheral blood. CDR3 in DNA: TGTGCCACCAGTGAATACCCGAGCGGGATCGGCACAGATACGCAGTATTTT. This gives the protein CATSEYPSGIGTDTQYF.